This TCR beta chain was obtained from a study of blood T cell repertoires in COVID-19. The overall study: The United States, Italy and Spain provided the acute and convalescent COVID-19 samples.

Germline V gene data show CDR1 as SNHLY and CDR2 as FYNNEI. V was clipped by 4 bases and J by 2 bases; unmatched bases: 11. This CDR3 has 16 amino acids. Libraries were prepared by immunoSEQ multiplex PCR; TCRdb keeps only in-frame clonotypes and omits some of them. The sample shows 80,000 or so clones, roughly four fifths of them seen only once. V is TRBV2 and J is TRBJ2-7, with 7 nucleotides matching TRBD2. The TCR comes from a woman between 70 and 85 years old with acute or convalescent COVID-19. Sequences were obtained from peripheral blood. The CDR3 protein is CASSGQLASVPYEQYF. In DNA form, the CDR3 reads TGTGCCAGCAGTGGCCAACTAGCGTCCGTTCCCTACGAGCAGTACTTC.